The 25 T cell receptor beta chains given below trace back to one sample, sequenced in a study of PD-1 blockade in classical Hodgkin lymphoma. Time point described: cycle 4 day 1 (C4D1), after five to seven weeks of nivolumab. Every one of the patients relapsed after autologous stem cell transplantation (brentuximab vedotin exposure was variable). Only in-frame clones appear in the TCRdb table, and some are missing; sequencing was by immunoSEQ multiplex PCR. Of nearly 50,000 clones listed, around 74% are singletons. Material: peripheral blood mononuclear cells (PBMCs), obtained before the fourth cycle of nivolumab. The receptors stem from a human donor with classical Hodgkin lymphoma.

V is TRBV19 and J is TRBJ2-7; 9 positions agree with TRBD2. The J segment lost 3 bases and the V segment lost 2 bases, leaving 5 bases of the junction unmatched. Germline V CDR1 and CDR2: LNHDA, SQIVND (reference sequence). The CDR3 extends over 15 amino acids. CDR3 sequence reads: CASSIRLADYYEQYF. The CDR3 nucleotides are TGTGCCAGTAGTATAAGACTAGCGGACTACTACGAGCAGTACTTC.

V usage is TRBV15 and J usage is TRBJ1-4, with 11 positions matching TRBD1. Germline V CDR1 and CDR2: LNHNV, YYDKDF (reference sequence). The CDR3 loop spans 15 amino acids. J lost 8 bases, V lost 4 bases, and 6 bases had no gene match. In DNA, the CDR3 is TGTGCCACCAGCATTGGACAGGGGGCAGCGGAAAAACTGTTTTTT. Protein product: CATSIGQGAAEKLFF.

This clone was recorded a few times. The chain links TRBV9 to TRBJ1-2; D is possibly TRBD1 (6 bases). This CDR3 comprises 14 residues. Germline V lookup: CDR1 SGDLS, CDR2 YYNGEE. V was clipped by 4 bases and J by 4 bases, with 14 bases between them. The DNA of the CDR3 is TGTGCCAGCAGCTCCTGGACAGAAAGCTATGGCTACACCTTC. Translated: CASSSWTESYGYTF.

The V call is TRBV7-9, the J call TRBJ2-1; no clear D. In germline, CDR1 is SEHNR, CDR2 FQNEAQ (reference sequence). The V end was cut by 4 bases, the J end by 8 bases, with 12 bases between. CDR3 size: 13 residues. CDR3 residues: CASSSTPVDEQFF. CDR3 coding DNA: TGTGCCAGCAGCTCAACCCCCGTCGATGAGCAGTTCTTC.

The gene calls are TRBV19 and TRBJ2-5; D ambiguous. V was cut by 3 bases and J by 5 bases, with 7 bases left in between. Looked up from germline, CDR1 is LNHDA and CDR2 is SQIVND (reference sequence). This CDR3 contains 12 residues. Here the CDR3 DNA reads TGTGCCAGTAGTATCAACCGGGAGACCCAGTACTTC. Its translation is CASSINRETQYF.

The chain uses TRBV7-6 and TRBJ2-7, with 9 bases fitting TRBD2. Per the germline V gene, CDR1 is SGHVS and CDR2 is FNYEAQ. The V gene end was trimmed by 3 bases and the J gene end by 7 bases; junction bases not matched to a gene: 10. The CDR3 spans 15 residues. The CDR3: CASSLGAAGGPEQYF. In DNA, the CDR3 is TGTGCCAGCAGCTTGGGGGCGGCGGGAGGGCCGGAGCAGTACTTC.

V is TRBV4-3 and J is TRBJ2-1, with TRBD2 identical over 11 bases. The CDR3 spans 15 residues. Per the germline V gene, CDR1 is LGHNA and CDR2 is YSLEER. The ends lost 0 bases at V and 15 bases at J; junction bases unmatched: 10. CDR3 protein: CASSQETSGTSGMFF. CDR3 nucleotides: TGCGCCAGCAGCCAAGAGACAAGCGGGACTAGCGGTATGTTCTTC.

The chain joins TRBV11-2 to TRBJ2-1; D is uncertain. The V gene lost 0 bases and the J gene lost 4 bases, with 10 bases spanning the gap. Germline V gene sequence: CDR1 SGHAT, CDR2 FQNNGV. The CDR3 is 15 residues long. Here the CDR3 DNA reads TGTGCCAGCAGCTTAGAAGTGACGGTGTACAATGAGCAGTTCTTC. Translation: CASSLEVTVYNEQFF.

The chain recombines TRBV7-2 with TRBJ1-5; tentatively, D is TRBD1 (5 bases). V dropped 1 base and J dropped 4 bases, with 11 bases sitting between them. Germline V gene lookup returns CDR1 SGHTA and CDR2 FQGNSA. This CDR3 contains 15 residues. In DNA, the CDR3 is TGTGCCAGCAGCTTAGTTGCGTCAGGGAATCAGCCCCAGCATTTT. Translated: CASSLVASGNQPQHF.

The chain employs TRBV13 and TRBJ2-7; the match to TRBD1 covers 10 bases. The germline V gene has CDR1 PRHDT and CDR2 FYEKMQ (reference sequence). CDR3 size: 15 residues. The trim removed 1 base at V and 3 bases at J, leaving 3 bases unmatched. DNA of the CDR3: TGTGCCAGCAGCTTAGCAGGACAGGGGGACTACGAGCAGTACTTC. It specifies CASSLAGQGDYEQYF.

The chain links TRBV28 to TRBJ2-3, with TRBD2 identical over 8 bases. Germline V lookup: CDR1 MDHEN, CDR2 SYDVKM. The CDR3 loop spans 19 amino acids. Trimming took 6 bases from V and 5 from J; bases not matched to a gene: 22. The CDR3 sequence is CASSSVYIRSREAQDTQYF. CDR3 in DNA: TGTGCCAGCAGCTCGGTTTACATCCGATCGCGGGAGGCGCAAGATACGCAGTATTTT.

V usage is TRBV5-1 and J usage is TRBJ2-5, with 8 bases lining up with TRBD2. The V and J ends lost 4 bases and 6 bases, in that order; junction bases with no gene match: 17. This CDR3 contains 17 residues. Germline CDR1 SGHRS, CDR2 YFSETQ. The CDR3 bases are TGCGCCAGCAGCCCCGAATTTTTTTCAAGCGGGAGACAGACCCAGTACTTC. As protein: CASSPEFFSSGRQTQYF.

Worth noting for this clone: The same CDR3 arises from other DNA sequences in this sample as well. The chain combines TRBV7-2 with TRBJ2-7; D ambiguous. Germline CDR1 SGHTA, CDR2 FQGNSA. The CDR3 contains 13 residues. Trimming pared 3 bases from V and 3 bases from J, leaving 9 bases between. CDR3 sequence reads: CASSFGLVYEQYF. The CDR3, as DNA: TGTGCCAGCAGCTTCGGCCTAGTCTACGAGCAGTACTTC.

J is TRBJ2-1 and V is TRBV5-4; perhaps TRBD2 as D (6 bases). This CDR3 is built from 16 residues. Trimming pared 2 bases from V and 3 bases from J, leaving 15 bases between. Germline V gene lookup returns CDR1 SGHNT and CDR2 YYREEE (reference sequence). The CDR3 region has the DNA TGTGCCAGCAGCTTACCGACTAGTGGCTTCTACAATGAGCAGTTCTTC. Translated: CASSLPTSGFYNEQFF.

Regarding this clone: The sample has other DNA sequences that encode this CDR3 too. This chain uses TRBV15 with TRBJ1-1; D not resolved. CDR3 length: 12 amino acids. Germline V gives CDR1 LNHNV, CDR2 YYDKDF (reference sequence). V was pared by 3 bases and J by 3 bases, with 5 bases between. The CDR3 DNA is TGTGCCACCAGCAGGGGATACACTGAAGCTTTCTTT. Amino acid sequence: CATSRGYTEAFF.

The chain is built from TRBV18 and TRBJ2-7; TRBD2 matches 11 bases. This CDR3 comprises 17 residues. Germline CDR1 is KGHSH and CDR2 is LQKENI. The trim removed 2 bases at V and 2 bases at J, leaving 8 bases unmatched. The CDR3 here is CASSPMAGTSGTYEQYF. The CDR3 bases are TGTGCCAGCTCACCAATGGCCGGGACTAGCGGTACCTACGAGCAGTACTTC.

This clone appeared a single time. The chain is built from TRBV28 and TRBJ1-2; D uncertain. The V end lost 5 bases, the J end lost 8 bases, and 12 bases lay between the germline ends. The V gene's germline CDR1 is MDHEN and CDR2 SYDVKM. This CDR3 comprises 12 residues. The CDR3 loop reads CASSPDLPGYTF. The CDR3 DNA reads TGTGCCAGCAGTCCGGACTTGCCCGGCTACACCTTC.

The V call is TRBV28, the J call TRBJ2-1; 9 nucleotides align to TRBD2. Trimming removed 3 bases from V and 0 bases from J; junction bases left unmatched: 9. The CDR3 consists of 18 residues. Germline V lookup: CDR1 MDHEN, CDR2 SYDVKM. This CDR3 is CASSFAEGLASSYNEQFF. The CDR3 nucleotides are TGTGCCAGCAGTTTCGCAGAAGGACTAGCGAGCTCCTACAATGAGCAGTTCTTC.

As for this clone: Other nucleotide sequences in the sample specify the same CDR3. The J gene is TRBJ2-7, the V gene TRBV7-9; 10 bases are shared with TRBD1. With 6 bases clipped from V and 4 bases from J, the junction kept 6 bases outside the gene matches. The germline CDR1 and CDR2 sequences are SEHNR and FQNEAQ (reference sequence). The CDR3 length is 14 residues. This chain's CDR3 is CASSSGDRGYEQYF. CDR3 sequence (DNA): TGTGCCAGCAGTTCTGGGGACAGGGGTTACGAGCAGTACTTC.

On this clone: A read error is likely, as this CDR3 ends without the conserved phenylalanine or tryptophan. V and J are TRBV11-3 and TRBJ2-7; a possible D gene is TRBD1 (5 bases). The germline gives CDR1 SGHNT, CDR2 YENEEA. The CDR3 sequence is 14 residues long. Trimming took off 7 bases at V and 1 base at J, with 14 bases between the two ends. The CDR3 loop is CASKRGFESYEQYL. CDR3 DNA sequence: TGTGCCAGCAAAAGGGGATTCGAGTCCTACGAGCAGTACCTC.

This rearrangement joins TRBV28 to TRBJ1-2; TRBD1 agrees at 9 bases. J lost 7 bases, V lost 6 bases, and 6 bases had no gene match. The CDR3 is 13 residues long. The germline CDR1 and CDR2 sequences are MDHEN and SYDVKM. CDR3 residues: CASRIQGAPGYTF. The CDR3 DNA follows: TGTGCCAGCAGGATACAGGGGGCGCCTGGCTACACCTTC.

The chain uses TRBV28 and TRBJ1-4; 12 bases agree with TRBD1. The V gene end was trimmed by 6 bases and the J gene end by 8 bases; junction bases not matched to a gene: 10. The CDR3 has 16 amino acids. Germline assignment: CDR1 MDHEN and CDR2 SYDVKM. In DNA, the CDR3 is TGTGCCAGCAGAACCGGAGGGACAGGGGGCGAAGAAAAACTGTTTTTT. Translated, it gives CASRTGGTGGEEKLFF. The entire variable domain, with the rest obtained from reference TRBV28 and TRBJ1-4, is as follows: DVKVTQSSRYLVKRTGEKVFLECVQDMDHENMFWYRQDPGLGLRLIYFSYDVKMKEKGDIPEGYSVSREKKERFSLILESASTNQTSMYLCASRTGGTGGEEKLFFGSGTQLSVL.

The V gene is TRBV2, the J gene TRBJ1-3; D is uncertain. There are 15 residues in the CDR3. The V end lost 4 bases, the J end lost 0 bases, and 10 bases lay between the germline ends. Germline CDR1 and CDR2: SNHLY and FYNNEI. CDR3 loop: CASSASIPSGNTIYF. DNA for the CDR3: TGTGCCAGCAGTGCCTCCATCCCCTCTGGAAACACCATATATTTT.

This clone was seen a handful of times. The rearrangement joins TRBV2 to TRBJ2-3; D unclear. The CDR3 runs to 13 residues. In germline, CDR1 is SNHLY, CDR2 FYNNEI. Trimming took 8 bases from V and 3 from J, leaving 12 bases between them. CDR3 sequence (DNA): TGTGCCAGCGATTATAGCCGTACAGATACGCAGTATTTT. It specifies CASDYSRTDTQYF.

The V and J genes are TRBV28 and TRBJ2-7; weak D call: TRBD1 (5 bases). V was cut by 4 bases and J by 9 bases, with 31 bases left in between. CDR1 MDHEN and CDR2 SYDVKM come from the germline V gene. The CDR3 sequence is 18 residues long. The CDR3 DNA is TGTGCCAGCAGTTCCCCGGCCGTAGGGGAAAAAGGTTATAGTGTGCAGTACTTC. Its translation is CASSSPAVGEKGYSVQYF.